This T cell receptor (beta chain) was obtained from a study of cytomegalovirus exposure and HLA in healthy donors. Study-wide findings and caveats: Fewer than 200 TCR beta chains were listed as cytomegalovirus-associated. Using the classifier, cytomegalovirus status was reportedly diagnosed with high specificity and sensitivity. Across donors, most TCRs were seen rarely, yet some public ones were widespread. Through in vitro validation, a few CMV-associated chains were shown to be specific for CMV antigens.

Concerning this clone itself: The antigen remains undetermined.

Assay used: immunoSEQ multiplex PCR; TCRdb lists only in-frame clones, some missing. This table has around 180,000 clones, 84% appearing once. The CDR3 runs 12 residues. Germline loops: CDR1 GTSNPN, CDR2 SVGIG (reference sequence). Between the trimmed V and J ends, which lost 3 bases and 5 bases, there was a span of 8 bases. This sequence originates from a man in his late teens or twenties in good health and CMV-seropositive. This chain uses TRBV30 with TRBJ2-1; TRBD1 is a possible D gene (6 bases). Sequenced: PBMCs. DNA for the CDR3: TGTGCCTGGAGGGACAGAAACAATGAGCAGTTCTTC. It is translated as CAWRDRNNEQFF.